The 26 T cell receptor beta chains reported below all come from one sample, sequenced in a study of blood T cells in healthy people across ages. Primers used in a second PCR of roughly 7 to 11 cycles were a sample-barcoded 5' primer and a J-beta primer mix. MiXCR was run by TCRdb on the 5' RACE reads, yielding one entry per CDR3 protein. The data show approximately 880,000 distinct CDR3 sequences, with roughly 43% seen just once and 10% to 15% held by the top ten. Material: blood. The receptor source for this set is a man under 40 in good health.

The genes are TRBV12-3 or TRBV12-4 and TRBJ2-3, with D unresolved. The V and J ends lost 8 bases and 2 bases respectively, with 5 bases between them. The CDR3 extends over 11 amino acids. CDR3 loop: CASATTDTQYF. CDR3 DNA: TGTGCCAGCGCAACCACAGATACGCAGTATTTT.

The chain is built from TRBV29-1 and TRBJ2-1; no firm D call. The CDR3 length is 13 residues. With 4 bases removed from V and 0 bases from J, the gap between germline ends came to 7 bases. From germline, CDR1 is SQVTM and CDR2 ANQGSEA. CDR3 protein: CSVGLSSYNEQFF. For the CDR3, the DNA is TGCAGCGTTGGTTTAAGCTCCTACAATGAGCAGTTCTTC.

The chain joins TRBV9 to TRBJ2-1; 10 bases are shared with TRBD2. The CDR3 sequence is 15 residues long. The junction had 5 bases not matched to a gene; V was cut back by 3 bases and J by 5 bases. Germline values: CDR1 SGDLS, CDR2 YYNGEE. The CDR3 bases are TGTGCCAGCAGCGCGCTAGCGGGGGACCACAATGAGCAGTTCTTC. This encodes CASSALAGDHNEQFF.

This rearrangement joins TRBV28 to TRBJ1-5; perhaps TRBD1 as D (6 bases). The V gene's germline CDR1 is MDHEN and CDR2 SYDVKM. The CDR3 spans 14 residues. V shed 10 bases and J shed 1 base, with 14 bases lying between them. The CDR3 DNA follows: TGTGCCACATTCCGGGGGCAAAGCAATCAGCCCCAGCATTTT. The encoded protein is CATFRGQSNQPQHF.

J is TRBJ1-1 and V is TRBV2; D unclear. The CDR3 spans 13 residues. The germline CDR1 and CDR2 sequences are SNHLY and FYNNEI. Trimming removed 3 bases at V and 10 bases at J, with 15 bases between. CDR3 region: CASSEVAYPSAFF. CDR3 nucleotide sequence: TGTGCCAGCAGTGAGGTGGCCTACCCCTCAGCTTTCTTT.

This chain's CDR3 is CAISNYYEQYF. The CDR3 bases are TGTGCCATCAGTAATTATTACGAGCAGTACTTC. The chain has TRBV10-3 and TRBJ2-5; D is unclear. TRBJ2-7 matches the DNA end more closely, so the J call is doubtful. Germline assignment: CDR1 ENHRY and CDR2 SYGVKD. This CDR3 is 11 amino acids long.

On this clonotype itself: This sequence may be a read error, since a much larger clone differs from it by one base. The chain joins TRBV6-5 to TRBJ2-7, with D tentatively TRBD1 (5 bases). The V end was cut by 2 bases, the J end by 3 bases, with 8 bases between. Germline V gives CDR1 MNHEY, CDR2 SVGAGI. The CDR3 spans 13 residues. The CDR3 sequence: CASSYDQGYEQYF. In nucleotides, the CDR3 is TGTGCCAGCAGTTACGACCAGGGCTACGAGCAGTACTTC.

This clonotype turned up a few times. The chain couples TRBV28 to TRBJ2-7; D is unresolved. Trimming removed 8 bases at V and 2 bases at J, with 7 bases between. CDR1 MDHEN and CDR2 SYDVKM come from the germline V gene. The CDR3 covers 11 residues. In DNA form, the CDR3 reads TGTGCCAGCGTTGGGCCCTACGAGCAGTACTTC. It encodes CASVGPYEQYF.

The chain joins TRBV18 to TRBJ2-1; D might be TRBD2 (6 bases). Trimming shortened V by 2 bases and J by 5 bases, and 13 bases separated the two germline ends. From germline, CDR1 is KGHSH and CDR2 LQKENI. The CDR3 totals 15 residues. CDR3 in DNA: TGTGCCAGCTCACCAGACGGGAGATTAAACAATGAGCAGTTCTTC. Amino acids: CASSPDGRLNNEQFF.

The J gene is TRBJ2-7, the V gene TRBV20-1, with no clear D. Germline V gene lookup returns CDR1 DFQATT and CDR2 SNEGSKA (reference sequence). V lost 2 bases to trimming and J lost 0 bases, with 14 bases between them. This CDR3 is 15 amino acids long. CDR3 sequence: CSARTTVGSSYEQYF. CDR3 nucleotide sequence: TGCAGTGCTAGAACGACTGTGGGAAGCTCCTACGAGCAGTACTTC.

This chain links TRBV12-3 or TRBV12-4 with TRBJ2-4; TRBD1 agrees at 7 bases. The CDR3 loop spans 15 amino acids. The trim removed 5 bases at V and 3 bases at J, leaving 7 bases unmatched. CDR3 amino acids: CASSPRGRIKNIQYF. The CDR3 DNA reads TGTGCCAGCAGTCCCAGGGGGAGAATCAAAAACATTCAGTACTTC.

The chain is built from TRBV7-2 and TRBJ2-3, with 7 bases lining up with TRBD2. This CDR3 comprises 16 residues. The germline gives CDR1 SGHTA, CDR2 FQGNSA. With V trimmed by 0 bases and J by 6 bases, 9 bases remained unmatched. The CDR3 region has the DNA TGTGCCAGCAGCTTAGCTGGGCGGGGGACCCTGGATACGCAGTATTTT. Translation gives CASSLAGRGTLDTQYF.

This rearrangement joins TRBV4-1 to TRBJ1-1; tentatively, D is TRBD1 (5 bases). Trimming took 4 bases from V and 4 from J, leaving 10 bases between them. This CDR3 contains 13 residues. In germline, CDR1 is MGHRA, CDR2 YSYEKL. CDR3 sequence (DNA): TGCGCCAGCAGCCGCGAAGGGGCCACTGAAGCTTTCTTT. It specifies CASSREGATEAFF.

The V gene is TRBV4-2, the J gene TRBJ2-3, with TRBD1 identical over 9 bases. V shed 7 bases, J shed 1 base, and the junction held 6 bases outside the gene matches. The V gene's germline CDR1 is LGHNA and CDR2 YNFKEQ. This CDR3 is 15 amino acids long. Written as DNA, the CDR3 is TGTGCCAGCACTCCGGGACAGGGACGCACAGATACGCAGTATTTT. It codes for CASTPGQGRTDTQYF.

The chain combines TRBV6-5 with TRBJ2-3; 14 positions match TRBD2. The CDR3 has 19 amino acids. J was trimmed by 2 bases and V by 0 bases; bases with no gene match: 7. CDR1 is MNHEY, CDR2 SVGAGI, per germline. The CDR3 nucleotides read TGTGCCAGCAGTTACTCGCCGGGACTAGCGGGGGCCAACACAGATACGCAGTATTTT. This codes for CASSYSPGLAGANTDTQYF.

V usage is TRBV7-2 and J usage is TRBJ2-3, with TRBD1 as a possible D gene (7 bases). The germline V gene has CDR1 SGHTA and CDR2 FQGNSA. The CDR3 is 12 amino acids. The germline V and J ends were trimmed by 5 bases and 9 bases, with 12 bases remaining between them. For the CDR3, the DNA is TGTGCCAGCAGCCAGGGGGGCAGCACGCAGTATTTT. It encodes CASSQGGSTQYF.

The chain joins TRBV4-1 to TRBJ1-6, with D unclear. The germline CDR1 and CDR2 sequences are MGHRA and YSYEKL. This CDR3 comprises 15 residues. V lost 3 bases to trimming and J lost 9 bases, with 15 bases between them. Here the CDR3 reads CASSQGDEGRSPLHF. DNA of the CDR3: TGCGCCAGCAGCCAGGGTGATGAAGGACGTTCACCCCTCCACTTT.

The chain is built from TRBV4-3 and TRBJ2-1; 12 bases line up with TRBD2. The germline V gene has CDR1 LGHNA and CDR2 YSLEER. J was trimmed by 10 bases and V by 0 bases; bases with no gene match: 1. The CDR3 covers 14 residues. Written as DNA, the CDR3 is TGCGCCAGCAGCCAAGAGCTAGCGGGGGGGGAGCAGTTCTTC. It encodes CASSQELAGGEQFF.

In the case of this clonotype: One end of the junction fails to match germline, which may point to a read error. V usage is TRBV7-3 and J usage is TRBJ2-3; 7 positions agree with TRBD2. The CDR3 sequence is 15 residues long. Germline CDR1 reads SGHTA; CDR2 reads FQGTGA. Here the CDR3 reads CVSSRLGGSTDTQYF. The CDR3 DNA follows: TGTGTCAGCAGCCGCCTCGGGGGGAGCACAGATACGCAGTATTTT. Based on the CDR3 plus reference TRBV7-3 and TRBJ2-3, the full variable domain is GAGVSQTPSNKVTEKGKYVELRCDPISGHTALYWYRQSLGQGPEFLIYFQGTGAADDSGLPNDRFFAVRPEGSVSTLKIQRTERGDSAVYLCVSSRLGGSTDTQYFGPGTRLTVL.

There are a few counts of this clonotype. A read error is possible here, since a much larger clone lies one base away. V gene TRBV20-1 combines with J gene TRBJ2-7, with 11 bases fitting TRBD2. The CDR3 has 15 amino acids. Germline V CDR1 and CDR2: DFQATT, SNEGSKA (reference sequence). The J segment lost 7 bases and the V segment lost 6 bases, leaving 14 bases of the junction unmatched. The CDR3 protein is CSAPWALAGGNEQYF. CDR3 bases: TGCAGTGCACCCTGGGCCCTAGCGGGGGGCAATGAGCAGTACTTC.

This clonotype was picked up a small number of times. This rearrangement joins TRBV28 to TRBJ2-1, with D maybe TRBD1 (6 bases). Germline loops: CDR1 MDHEN, CDR2 SYDVKM. CDR3 length: 15 residues. The germline V and J ends were trimmed by 5 bases and 3 bases, with 14 bases remaining between them. CDR3 DNA: TGTGCCAGCAGTACCTCCGGGACAATCTACAATGAGCAGTTCTTC. It encodes CASSTSGTIYNEQFF.

The V gene is TRBV29-1, the J gene TRBJ2-7, with D tentatively TRBD2 (5 bases). CDR3 size: 11 residues. Germline CDR1 is SQVTM and CDR2 is ANQGSEA. The germline V and J ends were trimmed by 5 bases and 5 bases, with 10 bases remaining between them. CDR3 loop: CSVLSAHEQYF. DNA for the CDR3: TGCAGCGTTCTTAGCGCTCACGAGCAGTACTTC.

At least ten counts were recorded for this clonotype. The chain carries TRBV28 and TRBJ2-7, with 8 bases identical to TRBD1. Germline CDR1 MDHEN, CDR2 SYDVKM. This CDR3 is 17 amino acids long. J gave up 0 bases and V 3 bases, and 10 bases lay outside the gene matches. CDR3 nucleotides: TGTGCCAGCAGTTTTGCCCCCTCAGGGGGCTACTCCTACGAGCAGTACTTC. The encoded protein is CASSFAPSGGYSYEQYF.

This sequence joins TRBV12-3 or TRBV12-4 and TRBJ2-1, with 8 bases matching TRBD1. Trimming at V came to 8 bases and at J to 10 bases, leaving 16 bases not matched to a gene. The CDR3 totals 15 residues. CDR3 protein: CASRAGTGALSEQFF. CDR3 nucleotide sequence: TGTGCCAGCCGCGCCGGGACAGGCGCCCTAAGCGAGCAGTTCTTC.

The chain joins TRBV7-9 to TRBJ2-3; D is unresolved. The CDR3 length is 13 residues. Trimming took off 5 bases at V and 4 bases at J, with 10 bases between the two ends. In germline, CDR1 is SEHNR, CDR2 FQNEAQ (reference sequence). The DNA for the CDR3 is TGTGCCAGCAGCCTCATAGGCGCAGATACGCAGTATTTT. Amino acids: CASSLIGADTQYF.

The chain has TRBV20-1 and TRBJ2-3, with TRBD2 as a possible D gene (5 bases). Germline V CDR1 and CDR2: DFQATT, SNEGSKA (reference sequence). This CDR3 has 13 residues. The V end was cut by 3 bases, the J end by 5 bases, with 12 bases between. The CDR3 nucleotides are TGCAGTGCTAGGAGGGTTAGTGGAGATACGCAGTATTTT. Residues: CSARRVSGDTQYF.